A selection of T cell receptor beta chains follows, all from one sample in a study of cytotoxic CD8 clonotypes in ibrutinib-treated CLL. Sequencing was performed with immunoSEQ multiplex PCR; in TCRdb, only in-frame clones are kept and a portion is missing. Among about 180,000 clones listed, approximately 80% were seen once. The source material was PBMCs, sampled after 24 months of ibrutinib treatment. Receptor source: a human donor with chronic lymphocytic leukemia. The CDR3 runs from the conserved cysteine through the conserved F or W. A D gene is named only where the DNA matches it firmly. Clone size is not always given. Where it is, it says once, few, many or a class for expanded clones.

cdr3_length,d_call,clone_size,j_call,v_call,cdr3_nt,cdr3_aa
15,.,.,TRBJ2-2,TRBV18,TGTGCCAGCTCACCACGGGGGACCCACACCGGGGAGCTGTTTTTT,CASSPRGTHTGELFF
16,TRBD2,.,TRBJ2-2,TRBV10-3,TGTGCCATAACCGAGAGTAGCGGGTTTAACACCGGGGAGCTGTTTTTT,CAITESSGFNTGELFF
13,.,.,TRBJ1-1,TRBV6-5,TGTGCCAGCAGTTACCTTCGGCAGTCTGAAGCTTTCTTT,CASSYLRQSEAFF
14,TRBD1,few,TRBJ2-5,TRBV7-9,TGTGCCAGCAGCTCGGGACAGGGGGTAGAGACCCAGTACTTC,CASSSGQGVETQYF
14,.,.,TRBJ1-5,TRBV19,TGTGCCAGTAAGAGAGGCCATAGCAATCAGCCCCAGCATTTT,CASKRGHSNQPQHF
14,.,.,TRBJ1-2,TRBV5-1,TGCGCCAGCAGCTTGGGCGCGGGGACCTATGGCTACACCTTC,CASSLGAGTYGYTF
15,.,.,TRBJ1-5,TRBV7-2,TGTGCCAGCAGCTTGGAGGGCTATAGCAATCAGCCCCAGCATTTT,CASSLEGYSNQPQHF
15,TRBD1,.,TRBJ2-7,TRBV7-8,TGTGCCAGCAGCTTGTACTCAGGGGGCTCCTACGAGCAGTACTTC,CASSLYSGGSYEQYF
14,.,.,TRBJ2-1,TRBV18,TGTGCCAGCTCACCAAGGACAGCTGGGAATGAGCAGTTCTTC,CASSPRTAGNEQFF
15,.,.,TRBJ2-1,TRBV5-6,TGTGCCAGCAGCTCTACAGGAAGCTCCTACAATGAGCAGTTCTTC,CASSSTGSSYNEQFF
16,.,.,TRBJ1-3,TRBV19,TGTGCCAGTAGTATCGGGTTGGGAGCCTCTGGAAACACCATATATTTT,CASSIGLGASGNTIYF
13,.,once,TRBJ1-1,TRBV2,TGTGCCAGCAGTGAGGAAATGAACACTGAAGCTTTCTTT,CASSEEMNTEAFF
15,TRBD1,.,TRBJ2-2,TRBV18,TGTGCCAGCTCAAGGAGACAGGGAGACACCGGGGAGCTGTTTTTT,CASSRRQGDTGELFF
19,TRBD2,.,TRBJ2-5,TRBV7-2,TGTGCCAGCAGAACCGGGACTAGCGGGGGCCTCCCAACTCAAGAGACCCAGTACTTC,CASRTGTSGGLPTQETQYF